The present TCR beta chain was sequenced within a study of identical twins. Concerning this clonotype: This may be a read error, as it is one base from a much larger clone.

This CDR3 has 15 residues. Germline V CDR1 and CDR2: SEHNR, FQNEAQ (reference sequence). From the 5' RACE reads, TCRdb called clonotypes with MiXCR, one entry per CDR3 protein. The table records 310,000 or so distinct CDR3 sequences, roughly 9.7% of them present only once. This sample also belongs to another study, concerning yellow fever vaccine responses in identical twins.

V usage is TRBV7-9 and J usage is TRBJ1-1; 7 nucleotides line up with TRBD1. This TCR was recovered from a woman younger than 35 in good health. Material for sequencing was CD8+ T cells sorted from blood. The CDR3 sequence: CVSSFLTGRNTEAFF. Written as DNA, the CDR3 is TGTGTCAGCAGCTTCCTGACAGGGAGAAACACTGAAGCTTTCTTT.